Below, 28 T cell receptor beta chains from the same sample are listed, as sequenced in a study of T cell responses to AZD1222 COVID-19 vaccine. Assay used: immunoSEQ multiplex PCR; TCRdb lists only in-frame clones, some missing. The data contain 180,000 or so clones, around 90% of them singletons. Sample: peripheral blood, taken on day 0 of AZD1222 vaccination. The receptors here all came from an adult in good health.

V and J are TRBV27 and TRBJ2-2, with D maybe TRBD1 (5 bases). Trimming removed 5 bases at V and 3 bases at J, with 10 bases between. The CDR3 length is 14 residues. Germline V gene lookup returns CDR1 MNHEY and CDR2 SMNVEV (reference sequence). DNA of the CDR3: TGTGCCAGCAGTATTGGCAGGGACACCGGGGAGCTGTTTTTT. This codes for CASSIGRDTGELFF.

This clone was seen only once. The V gene is TRBV9, the J gene TRBJ2-7, with TRBD2 matching 7 bases. V trimming: 0 bases; J trimming: 7 bases; junction bases outside the gene matches: 7. The CDR3 spans 14 residues. The germline gives CDR1 SGDLS, CDR2 YYNGEE. The CDR3 loop reads CASSVEAGRGEQYF. CDR3 nucleotide sequence: TGTGCCAGCAGCGTAGAAGCGGGACGGGGAGAGCAGTACTTC.

The chain links TRBV20-1 to TRBJ1-2, with no clear D. The CDR3 is 12 amino acids. Trimming took off 3 bases at V and 4 bases at J, with 9 bases between the two ends. Per germline, CDR1 DFQATT and CDR2 SNEGSKA (reference sequence). The CDR3 DNA is TGCAGTGCTAGTGGGTCAGGCTATGGCTACACCTTC. This gives the protein CSASGSGYGYTF.

The V gene is TRBV5-1, the J gene TRBJ2-3; TRBD2 might be the D (5 bases). This CDR3 has 16 residues. CDR1 and CDR2 from the germline V gene are SGHRS and YFSETQ. Deletions cut 5 bases from V and 0 bases from J, with 16 bases between. Here the CDR3 DNA reads TGCGCCAGCAGAAGGCTAACGGACTCTAGCACAGATACGCAGTATTTT. Translating it yields CASRRLTDSSTDTQYF.

This CDR3 is CASTGYNEQFF. CDR3 nucleotides: TGTGCCAGCACCGGTTACAATGAGCAGTTCTTC. V is TRBV12-3 or TRBV12-4 and J is TRBJ2-1; D uncertain. The length of the CDR3 is 11 residues. Trimming left V 7 bases short and J 4 bases short, with 5 bases between.

The genes are TRBV27 and TRBJ1-1; D possibly corresponds to TRBD1 (6 bases). V was pared by 5 bases and J by 4 bases, with 17 bases between. The germline V gene has CDR1 MNHEY and CDR2 SMNVEV (reference sequence). This CDR3 spans 15 amino acids. Written as DNA, the CDR3 is TGTGCCAGCAGTACGTCCTCAGGGGTCATCACTGAAGCTTTCTTT. Its protein is CASSTSSGVITEAFF.

The chain recombines TRBV15 with TRBJ2-1; 10 positions agree with TRBD2. This CDR3 region has 15 residues. V lost 3 bases, J lost 4 bases, and 3 bases stayed unmatched. Germline V CDR1 and CDR2: LNHNV, YYDKDF (reference sequence). The CDR3 loop is CATSSGTSAYNEQFF. The CDR3 DNA reads as TGTGCCACCAGCAGCGGGACTAGCGCTTACAATGAGCAGTTCTTC.

This clone was counted a single time. V is TRBV5-8 and J is TRBJ2-1; 8 bases are a match to TRBD2. The V and J ends lost 4 bases and 2 bases, in that order; junction bases with no gene match: 8. The CDR3 is 16 residues long. CDR1 SGHTS and CDR2 YDEGEE come from the germline V gene. CDR3: CASSHNSGAAYNEQFF. The CDR3 region has the DNA TGTGCCAGCAGCCATAATAGCGGGGCGGCCTACAATGAGCAGTTCTTC.

J is TRBJ2-3 and V is TRBV5-5; tentative D call: TRBD1 (6 bases). The V end was cut by 5 bases, the J end by 3 bases, with 13 bases between. The CDR3 covers 14 residues. Germline-derived CDR1 and CDR2 are SGHKS and YYEKEE (reference sequence). CDR3 in DNA: TGTGCCAGCAGTTACAGGGCTGGTACAGATACGCAGTATTTT. Residues: CASSYRAGTDTQYF.

This rearrangement joins TRBV19 to TRBJ2-3; 10 nucleotides agree with TRBD2. The CDR3 loop spans 15 amino acids. The germline V gene encodes CDR1 LNHDA and CDR2 SQIVND (reference sequence). The J segment lost 1 base and the V segment lost 4 bases, leaving 2 bases of the junction unmatched. In DNA, the CDR3 is TGTGCCAGTAGTACTAGCGGGAGCGGCACAGATACGCAGTATTTT. Residues: CASSTSGSGTDTQYF.

V gene TRBV5-1 combines with J gene TRBJ2-5; a weak D match, TRBD1 (5 bases). The CDR3 has 15 amino acids. From germline, CDR1 is SGHRS and CDR2 YFSETQ. V was clipped by 0 bases and J by 5 bases, with 14 bases between them. CDR3 sequence reads: CASSLVGRAGETQYF. The CDR3 nucleotides are TGCGCCAGCAGCTTGGTCGGCAGGGCAGGGGAGACCCAGTACTTC. The entire variable domain, with the rest obtained from reference TRBV5-1 and TRBJ2-5, is as follows: KAGVTQTPRYLIKTRGQQVTLSCSPISGHRSVSWYQQTPGQGLQFLFEYFSETQRNKGNFPGRFSGRQFSNSRSEMNVSTLELGDSALYLCASSLVGRAGETQYFGPGTRLLVL.

The chain is built from TRBV4-1 and TRBJ2-1, with TRBD2 matching over 10 bases. CDR3 length: 16 amino acids. The germline CDR1 and CDR2 sequences are MGHRA and YSYEKL. The ends lost 5 bases at V and 0 bases at J; junction bases unmatched: 4. In DNA form, the CDR3 reads TGCGCCAGCAGCTATAGCGGGGGGAGCTCCTACAATGAGCAGTTCTTC. It encodes CASSYSGGSSYNEQFF.

This chain links TRBV18 with TRBJ2-3; D may be TRBD2 (6 bases). The CDR3 spans 16 residues. Looked up from germline, CDR1 is KGHSH and CDR2 is LQKENI. Trimming took off 2 bases at V and 4 bases at J, with 16 bases between the two ends. The CDR3 DNA is TGTGCCAGCTCACCAATAGGAGGGAAGCTTCCAGATACGCAGTATTTT. Its translation is CASSPIGGKLPDTQYF. Supplemented by reference TRBV18 and TRBJ2-3, the full variable domain reads NAGVMQNPRHLVRRRGQEARLRCSPMKGHSHVYWYRQLPEEGLKFMVYLQKENIIDESGMPKERFSAEFPKEGPSILRIQQVVRGDSAAYFCASSPIGGKLPDTQYFGPGTRLTVL.

V usage is TRBV7-2 and J usage is TRBJ2-6; D may be TRBD1 (6 bases). Germline CDR1 SGHTA, CDR2 FQGNSA. This CDR3 has 18 residues. Deletions cut 1 base from V and 0 bases from J, with 13 bases between. CDR3 sequence (DNA): TGTGCCAGCAGCTTAGTGGGAGACAGGTTCTCTGGGGCCAACGTCCTGACTTTC. Translated, it gives CASSLVGDRFSGANVLTF.

In DNA, the CDR3 is TGTGCCAGCAGCCAAGAACTGGGACAGGGGCTCTCAGATACGCAGTATTTT. Protein sequence: CASSQELGQGLSDTQYF. The gene calls are TRBV14 and TRBJ2-3, with 10 bases identical to TRBD1. The CDR3 runs to 17 residues. Germline CDR1 and CDR2: SGHDN and FVKESK. Trimming took 0 bases from V and 4 from J; bases not matched to a gene: 7.

The gene calls are TRBV12-5 and TRBJ2-7; TRBD2 agrees at 7 bases. The length of the CDR3 is 14 residues. V shed 7 bases, J shed 2 bases, and the junction held 8 bases outside the gene matches. The germline V gene has CDR1 LGHNT and CDR2 FRNRAP. The CDR3 coding sequence is TGTGCTAGTGCCCCCCGGGAGGACCCCTACGAGCAGTACTTC. This codes for CASAPREDPYEQYF.

The rearrangement links TRBV7-8 to TRBJ2-2; D unclear. Germline lookup yields CDR1 SGHVS and CDR2 FQNEAQ. Between the trimmed V and J ends, which lost 3 bases and 6 bases, there was a span of 26 bases. The CDR3 runs 19 residues. CDR3 sequence reads: CASSLTWPDLGSLAGELFF. The DNA of the CDR3 is TGTGCCAGCAGCTTGACGTGGCCCGATTTGGGTTCCTTGGCCGGGGAGCTGTTTTTT.

The chain links TRBV7-9 to TRBJ2-1, with 10 bases fitting TRBD1. V dropped 4 bases and J dropped 12; count of bases not matched to a gene: 3. Germline CDR1 reads SEHNR; CDR2 reads FQNEAQ (reference sequence). The CDR3 totals 12 residues. The CDR3 region is CASSWDRGGQFF. CDR3 sequence (DNA): TGTGCCAGCAGCTGGGACAGGGGAGGGCAGTTCTTC.

This clone is a singleton in its sample. This chain links TRBV7-9 with TRBJ1-2; D ambiguous. The germline V gene encodes CDR1 SEHNR and CDR2 FQNEAQ (reference sequence). The CDR3 runs to 14 residues. Trimming took 1 base from V and 8 from J, leaving 14 bases between them. The CDR3 spells CASSLEAGALGYTF. The CDR3 DNA reads as TGTGCCAGCAGCTTAGAGGCAGGCGCGCTGGGCTACACCTTC.

V usage is TRBV7-8 and J usage is TRBJ1-2; D is possibly TRBD1 (6 bases). Trimming removed 6 bases from V and 3 bases from J, with 14 bases in between. The CDR3 is made up of 14 amino acids. The V gene's germline CDR1 is SGHVS and CDR2 FQNEAQ. The CDR3 sequence is CASRPGAGDYGYTF. In nucleotides, the CDR3 is TGTGCCAGCAGACCGGGGGCTGGGGACTATGGCTACACCTTC.

The CDR3 loop is CASSPRTTKSHNSPLHF. CDR3 nucleotides: TGTGCCAGCTCACCACGGACGACAAAAAGCCATAATTCACCCCTCCACTTT. This chain uses TRBV18 with TRBJ1-6; D uncertain. CDR3 length equals 17 residues. Trimming shortened V by 1 base and J by 5 bases, and 15 bases separated the two germline ends. CDR1 and CDR2 from the germline V gene are KGHSH and LQKENI.

V is TRBV9 and J is TRBJ2-1; D is tentatively TRBD1 or TRBD2 (5 bases each). Germline V gene lookup returns CDR1 SGDLS and CDR2 YYNGEE. The V gene lost 0 bases and the J gene lost 4 bases, with 11 bases spanning the gap. The CDR3 length is 15 residues. CDR3 in amino acids: CASSVAGAGYNEQFF. The CDR3 nucleotides are TGTGCCAGCAGCGTAGCTGGGGCGGGTTACAATGAGCAGTTCTTC.

This clone was found a few times. V usage is TRBV30 and J usage is TRBJ2-3; perhaps TRBD2 as D (6 bases). The germline V gene encodes CDR1 GTSNPN and CDR2 SVGIG (reference sequence). This CDR3 spans 14 amino acids. Trimming removed 4 bases from V and 5 bases from J, with 16 bases in between. CDR3 sequence reads: CAWKKRTTRDTQYF. The CDR3 DNA reads as TGTGCCTGGAAAAAGAGGACTACCCGAGATACGCAGTATTTT.

The gene calls are TRBV12-5 and TRBJ2-1; the D gene is possibly TRBD2 (5 bases). The germline V and J ends were trimmed by 5 bases and 9 bases, with 8 bases remaining between them. The V gene's germline CDR1 is LGHNT and CDR2 FRNRAP. The CDR3 totals 11 residues. The CDR3 region is CASGTGGEQFF. CDR3 nucleotides: TGTGCTAGTGGTACCGGAGGTGAGCAGTTCTTC. Combining the CDR3 with reference TRBV12-5 and TRBJ2-1 gives the whole variable domain DARVTQTPRHKVTEMGQEVTMRCQPILGHNTVFWYRQTMMQGLELLAYFRNRAPLDDSGMPKDRFSAEMPDATLATLKIQPSEPRDSAVYFCASGTGGEQFFGPGTRLTVL.

V and J are TRBV9 and TRBJ1-2; D uncertain. Deletions cut 0 bases from V and 3 bases from J, with 9 bases between. Germline values: CDR1 SGDLS, CDR2 YYNGEE. This CDR3 region has 14 residues. CDR3 residues: CASSVEGRDYGYTF. The CDR3 nucleotides read TGTGCCAGCAGCGTAGAGGGCCGGGACTATGGCTACACCTTC.

The gene calls are TRBV20-1 and TRBJ2-3; no definite D call. This CDR3 spans 10 amino acids. Trimming cost V 7 bases and J 5 bases, with 7 bases left between them. Germline CDR1 is DFQATT and CDR2 is SNEGSKA (reference sequence). The CDR3 bases are TGCAGTGTTCGGGTAGATACGCAGTATTTT. The encoded protein is CSVRVDTQYF.

The chain uses TRBV4-1 and TRBJ1-4, with D tentatively TRBD1 (5 bases). The V gene lost 0 bases and the J gene lost 5 bases, with 13 bases spanning the gap. This CDR3 comprises 16 residues. CDR1 MGHRA and CDR2 YSYEKL come from the germline V gene. As DNA, the CDR3 is TGCGCCAGCAGCCAAGATGCCGGGACGGCAAATGAAAAACTGTTTTTT. This encodes CASSQDAGTANEKLFF.

In its sample, this clone was seen once. J is TRBJ1-6 and V is TRBV3-1 (or the pseudogene TRBV3-2); 9 positions match TRBD1. The trim removed 4 bases at V and 10 bases at J, leaving 11 bases unmatched. The CDR3 covers 16 residues. Germline V gene sequence: CDR1 LGHDT, CDR2 YNNKEL (reference sequence). The chain's CDR3 is CASSPTRTGDVSPLHF. The CDR3, as DNA: TGTGCCAGCAGCCCGACCAGGACAGGGGACGTGTCACCCCTCCACTTT.